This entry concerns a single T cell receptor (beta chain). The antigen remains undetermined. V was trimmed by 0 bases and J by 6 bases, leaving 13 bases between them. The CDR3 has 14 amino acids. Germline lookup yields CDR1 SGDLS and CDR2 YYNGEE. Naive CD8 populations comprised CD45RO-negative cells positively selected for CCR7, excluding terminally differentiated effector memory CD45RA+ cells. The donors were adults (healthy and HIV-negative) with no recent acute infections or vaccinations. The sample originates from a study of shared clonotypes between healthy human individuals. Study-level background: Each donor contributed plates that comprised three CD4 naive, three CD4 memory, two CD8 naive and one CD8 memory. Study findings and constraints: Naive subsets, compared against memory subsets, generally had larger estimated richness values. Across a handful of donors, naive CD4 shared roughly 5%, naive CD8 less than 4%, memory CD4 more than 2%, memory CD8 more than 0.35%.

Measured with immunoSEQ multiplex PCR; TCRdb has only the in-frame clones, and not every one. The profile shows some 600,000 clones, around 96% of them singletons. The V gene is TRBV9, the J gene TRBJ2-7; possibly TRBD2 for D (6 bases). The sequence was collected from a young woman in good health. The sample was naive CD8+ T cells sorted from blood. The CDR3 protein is CASSVDGSWGEQYF. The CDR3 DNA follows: TGTGCCAGCAGCGTAGACGGGAGCTGGGGCGAGCAGTACTTC.